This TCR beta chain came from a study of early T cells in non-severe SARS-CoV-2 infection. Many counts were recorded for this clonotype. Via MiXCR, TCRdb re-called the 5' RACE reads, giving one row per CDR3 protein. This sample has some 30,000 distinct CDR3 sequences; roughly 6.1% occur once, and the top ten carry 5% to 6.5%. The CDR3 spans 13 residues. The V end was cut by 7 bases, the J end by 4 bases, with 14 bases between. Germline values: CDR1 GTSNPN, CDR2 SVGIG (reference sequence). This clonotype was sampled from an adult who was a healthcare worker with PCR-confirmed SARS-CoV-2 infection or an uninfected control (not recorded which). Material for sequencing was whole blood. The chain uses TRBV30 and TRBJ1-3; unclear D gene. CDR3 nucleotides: TGTGCCTTCGAATGGCAGGTCGGAAACACCATATATTTT. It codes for CAFEWQVGNTIYF. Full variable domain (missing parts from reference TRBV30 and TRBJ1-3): SQTIHQWPATLVQPVGSPLSLECTVEGTSNPNLYWYRQAAGRGLQLLFYSVGIGQISSEVPQNLSASRPQDRQFILSSKKLLLSDSGFYLCAFEWQVGNTIYFGEGSWLTVV.